This T cell receptor beta chain was observed in a study of blood T cells in healthy people across ages. Study observations and caveats: Aged donors had fewer naive CD4+ cells and lower diversity than long-lived donors. A conclusive naive versus antigen-experienced comparison was prevented by the unsorted PBMCs.

To note about this clonotype: Its target is unknown.

Germline-derived CDR1 and CDR2 are SSHAT and FNYEAQ (reference sequence). Trimming stripped 5 bases from V and 6 bases from J, with 20 bases between. CDR3 size: 15 residues. A second PCR, run for roughly 7 to 11 cycles, used a sample-barcoded 5' primer plus a J-beta primer mix. Each cDNA molecule, via a template-switch adaptor with 12 random nucleotides, was tagged. TCRdb recomputed calls from the 5' RACE reads with MiXCR, one row per CDR3 protein. The profile shows about a million distinct CDR3 sequences, roughly 50% of them singletons. Every sample yielded at least 6.5 million isolated PBMCs. This TCR came from a woman aged 55-69 years in good health. The sequencing input was blood. The rearrangement links TRBV7-7 to TRBJ2-7, with D perhaps given as TRBD1 or TRBD2 (7 bases each). CDR3 nucleotide sequence: TGTGCCAGCAGCCCGCTGGGAGGGGGCCTGTTCGAGCAGTACTTC. It encodes CASSPLGGGLFEQYF.